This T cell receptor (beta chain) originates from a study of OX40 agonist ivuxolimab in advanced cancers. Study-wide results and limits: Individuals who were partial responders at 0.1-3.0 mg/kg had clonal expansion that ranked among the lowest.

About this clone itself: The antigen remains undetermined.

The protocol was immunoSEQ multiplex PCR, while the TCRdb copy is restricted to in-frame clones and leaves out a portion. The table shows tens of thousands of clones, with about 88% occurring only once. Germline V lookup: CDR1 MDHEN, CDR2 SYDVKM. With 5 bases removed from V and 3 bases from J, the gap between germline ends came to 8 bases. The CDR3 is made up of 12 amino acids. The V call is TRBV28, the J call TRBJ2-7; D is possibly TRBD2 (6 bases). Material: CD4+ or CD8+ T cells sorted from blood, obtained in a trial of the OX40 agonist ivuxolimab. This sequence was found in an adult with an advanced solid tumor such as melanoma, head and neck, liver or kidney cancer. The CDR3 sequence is CASSPSDYEQYF. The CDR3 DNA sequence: TGTGCCAGCAGTCCTAGCGACTACGAGCAGTACTTC.